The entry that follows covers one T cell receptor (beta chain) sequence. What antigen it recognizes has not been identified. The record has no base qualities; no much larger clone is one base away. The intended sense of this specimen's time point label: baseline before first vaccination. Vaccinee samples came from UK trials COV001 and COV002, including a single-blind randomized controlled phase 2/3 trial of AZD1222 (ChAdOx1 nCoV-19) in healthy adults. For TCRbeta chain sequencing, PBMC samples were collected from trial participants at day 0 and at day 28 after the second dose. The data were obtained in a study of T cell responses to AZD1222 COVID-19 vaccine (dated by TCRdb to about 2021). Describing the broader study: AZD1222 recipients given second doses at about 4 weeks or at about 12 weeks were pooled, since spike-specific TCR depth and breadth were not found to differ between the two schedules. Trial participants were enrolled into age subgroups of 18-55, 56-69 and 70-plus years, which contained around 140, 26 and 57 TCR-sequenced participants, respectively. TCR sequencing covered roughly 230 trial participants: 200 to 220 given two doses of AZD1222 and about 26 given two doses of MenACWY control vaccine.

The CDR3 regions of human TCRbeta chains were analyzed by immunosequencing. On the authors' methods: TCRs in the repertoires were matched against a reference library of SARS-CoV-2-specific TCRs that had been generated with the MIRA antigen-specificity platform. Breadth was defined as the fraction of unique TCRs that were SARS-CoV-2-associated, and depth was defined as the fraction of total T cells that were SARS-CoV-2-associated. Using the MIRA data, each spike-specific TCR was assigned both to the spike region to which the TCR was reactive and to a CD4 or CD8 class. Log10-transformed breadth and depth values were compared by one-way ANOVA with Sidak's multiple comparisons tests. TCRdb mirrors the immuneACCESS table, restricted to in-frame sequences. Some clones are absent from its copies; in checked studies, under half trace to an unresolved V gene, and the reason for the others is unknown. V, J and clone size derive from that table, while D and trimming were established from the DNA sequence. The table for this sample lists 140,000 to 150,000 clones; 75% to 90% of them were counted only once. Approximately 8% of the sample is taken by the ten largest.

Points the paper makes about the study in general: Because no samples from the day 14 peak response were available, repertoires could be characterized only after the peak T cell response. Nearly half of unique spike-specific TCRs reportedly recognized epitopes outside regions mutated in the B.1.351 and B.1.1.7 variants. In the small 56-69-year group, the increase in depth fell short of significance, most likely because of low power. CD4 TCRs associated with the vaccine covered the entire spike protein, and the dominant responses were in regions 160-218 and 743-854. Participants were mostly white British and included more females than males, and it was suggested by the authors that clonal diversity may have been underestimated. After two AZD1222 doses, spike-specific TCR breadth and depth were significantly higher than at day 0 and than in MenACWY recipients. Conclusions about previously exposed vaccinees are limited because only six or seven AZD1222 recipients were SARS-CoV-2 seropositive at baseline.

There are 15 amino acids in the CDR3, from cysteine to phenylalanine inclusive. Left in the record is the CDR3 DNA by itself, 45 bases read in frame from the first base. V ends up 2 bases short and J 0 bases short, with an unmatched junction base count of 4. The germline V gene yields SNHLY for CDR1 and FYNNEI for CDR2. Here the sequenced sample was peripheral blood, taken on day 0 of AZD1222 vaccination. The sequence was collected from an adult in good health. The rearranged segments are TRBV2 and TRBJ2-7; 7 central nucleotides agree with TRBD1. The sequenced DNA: TGTGCCAGCAGTGAAAGGGCAGGGGGCTCCTACGAGCAGTACTTC. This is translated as CASSERAGGSYEQYF.